Reported below is one T cell receptor beta chain. The antigen remains undetermined. V lost 5 bases to trimming and J lost 8 bases, with 15 bases between them. CDR3 length equals 14 residues. Germline loops: CDR1 SEHNR, CDR2 FQNEAQ (reference sequence). This sample stems from a study of memory CD4+ T cells and cytomegalovirus serostatus. Background on the study: Healthy Belgian adult donors included nine or ten CMV-positive and 24 CMV-negative people. Study results and caveats: Median bootstrapped AUC for CMV status was just over 0.94 originally, just under 0.93 US-trained.

Clones were read by immunoSEQ multiplex PCR, and TCRdb kept only the in-frame ones, dropping some. Here the sample spans approximately 92,000 clones, about four fifths being singletons. The sort gate was single viable CD3+CD4+CD8-CD45RO+ cells for memory CD4+ T cells. CD4+ T cells were isolated by positive magnetic selection. Input material: memory CD4+ T cells from blood. The V gene is TRBV7-9, the J gene TRBJ1-4; possibly TRBD1 for D (6 bases). The receptor comes from an adult in good health and CMV-seropositive. The CDR3 DNA is TGTGCCAGCAGCCCAGAGGACAGAGGGGAAAAACTGTTTTTT. Translation gives CASSPEDRGEKLFF.